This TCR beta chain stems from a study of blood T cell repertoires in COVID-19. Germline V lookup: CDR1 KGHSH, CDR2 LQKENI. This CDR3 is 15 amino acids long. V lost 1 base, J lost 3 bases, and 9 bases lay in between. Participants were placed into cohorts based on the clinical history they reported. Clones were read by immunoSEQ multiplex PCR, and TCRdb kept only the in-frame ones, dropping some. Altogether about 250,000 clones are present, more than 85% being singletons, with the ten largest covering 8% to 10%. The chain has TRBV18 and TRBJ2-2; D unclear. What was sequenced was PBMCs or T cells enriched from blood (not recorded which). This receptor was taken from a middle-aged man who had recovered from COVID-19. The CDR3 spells CASSPQKRDTGELFF. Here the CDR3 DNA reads TGTGCCAGCTCACCACAAAAGCGAGACACCGGGGAGCTGTTTTTT.